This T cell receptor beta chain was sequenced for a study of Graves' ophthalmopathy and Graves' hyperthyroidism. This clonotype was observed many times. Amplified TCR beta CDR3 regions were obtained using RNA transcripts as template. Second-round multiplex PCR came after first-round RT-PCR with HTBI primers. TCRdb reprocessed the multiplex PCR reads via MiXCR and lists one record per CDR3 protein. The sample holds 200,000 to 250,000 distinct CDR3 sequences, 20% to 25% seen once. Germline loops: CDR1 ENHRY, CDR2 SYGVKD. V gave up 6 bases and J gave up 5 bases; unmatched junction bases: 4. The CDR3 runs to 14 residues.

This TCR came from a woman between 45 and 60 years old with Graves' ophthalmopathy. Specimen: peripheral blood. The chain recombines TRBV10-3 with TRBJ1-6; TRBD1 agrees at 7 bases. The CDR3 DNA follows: TGTGCCATCAGGGTCGGGACAGATAATTCACCCCTCCACTTT. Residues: CAIRVGTDNSPLHF.